The 20 T cell receptor beta chains listed next were all sequenced from one sample in a study of T cell responses to AZD1222 COVID-19 vaccine (dated by TCRdb to the early 2020s). The meaning of the sample's time point label: about 28 days (+/-7) after the second vaccine dose. Library creation used the immunoSEQ multiplex PCR assay. Imported from immuneACCESS, the table was reduced by TCRdb to in-frame sequences with V and J called. These copies leave out some clones; in studies compared against another copy, an unresolved V gene accounts for under half, and the cause of the remainder is not known. This sample holds fewer than 120,000 clones; 94% were observed only once. The ten most abundant clones make up around 3% of the sample. The source material was peripheral blood, sampled 28 days after the second AZD1222 dose. These receptors originate from an adult who received the AZD1222 COVID-19 vaccine.

The chain uses TRBV15 and TRBJ1-1, with D possibly TRBD1 on 5 matching bases. Trimming took 1 base from V and 0 from J, leaving 6 bases between them. The CDR3 runs to 14 residues. Germline V gene data show CDR1 as LNHNV and CDR2 as YYDKDF (reference sequence). The CDR3 nucleotides read TGTGCCACCAGCAGAGGGGGACTGAACACTGAAGCTTTCTTT. This gives the protein CATSRGGLNTEAFF.

The chain is built from TRBV7-8 and TRBJ2-5; 12 bases align to TRBD2. Germline values: CDR1 SGHVS, CDR2 FQNEAQ. Losses at the gene ends were 1 base for V and 4 bases for J; bases not matched to a gene: 1. This CDR3 has 15 residues. This chain's CDR3 is CASSLGTSGAETQYF. The CDR3 DNA sequence: TGTGCCAGCAGCTTAGGGACTAGCGGGGCAGAGACCCAGTACTTC.

The chain carries TRBV27 and TRBJ2-7, with a possible D match to TRBD2 (6 bases). Trimming cost V 6 bases and J 0 bases, with 6 bases left between them. The CDR3 is 12 amino acids. CDR1 and CDR2 from the germline V gene are MNHEY and SMNVEV (reference sequence). CDR3 region: CASSGSSYEQYF. CDR3 nucleotides: TGTGCCAGCAGCGGGAGCTCCTACGAGCAGTACTTC.

The genes are TRBV3-1 (or the pseudogene TRBV3-2) and TRBJ2-1; D gene unclear. The CDR3 extends over 16 amino acids. Trimming removed 2 bases from V and 0 bases from J, with 11 bases in between. Germline V CDR1 and CDR2: LGHDT, YNNKEL (reference sequence). For the CDR3, the DNA is TGTGCCAGCAGCCAACTATCGGGCCGCTCCTACAATGAGCAGTTCTTC. Residues: CASSQLSGRSYNEQFF.

The V gene is TRBV19, the J gene TRBJ1-1, with TRBD1 matching 10 bases. Germline V gives CDR1 LNHDA, CDR2 SQIVND (reference sequence). V trimming: 3 bases; J trimming: 5 bases; junction bases outside the gene matches: 3. The CDR3 has 14 amino acids. CDR3 sequence (DNA): TGTGCCAGTAGTATCGGACAGGGGGTGACTGAAGCTTTCTTT. Residues: CASSIGQGVTEAFF.

This clone was counted once. This chain links TRBV19 with TRBJ2-7; 8 bases agree with TRBD1. Germline loops: CDR1 LNHDA, CDR2 SQIVND (reference sequence). The junction had 11 bases not matched to a gene; V was cut back by 5 bases and J by 5 bases. This CDR3 has 15 amino acids. The CDR3 DNA sequence: TGTGCCAGTAGTGCACAGGGGGGTGGAACCGACGAGCAGTACTTC. Encoded protein: CASSAQGGGTDEQYF.

The CDR3 loop reads CASGSQTLSHRGVDTQYF. CDR3 nucleotides: TGTGCTAGTGGTTCCCAAACTCTCTCACACAGGGGGGTAGATACGCAGTATTTT. V and J are TRBV12-5 and TRBJ2-3; 8 bases align to TRBD1. Trimming cost V 4 bases and J 5 bases; bases outside gene matches: 17. CDR3 size: 18 residues. The germline V gene has CDR1 LGHNT and CDR2 FRNRAP.

The chain employs TRBV5-3 and TRBJ1-1, with D hard to call. TRBV5-3 is marked as an open reading frame, function uncertain. V lost 1 base and J lost 1, with 11 bases in between. This CDR3 is 15 amino acids long. The CDR3 sequence is CARSLISPSNTEAFF. The DNA for the CDR3 is TGTGCCAGAAGCTTGATCTCCCCCTCGAACACTGAAGCTTTCTTT.

This chain connects TRBV4-1 to TRBJ1-4, with a weak D call TRBD1 (6 bases). Trimming removed 1 base at V and 8 bases at J, with 17 bases between. CDR1 MGHRA and CDR2 YSYEKL come from the germline V gene. The CDR3 length is 16 residues. The CDR3 sequence: CASSQAGFGGAEKLFF. The CDR3 nucleotides read TGCGCCAGCAGCCAAGCGGGGTTCGGGGGCGCGGAAAAACTGTTTTTT.

V is TRBV5-1 and J is TRBJ1-3; TRBD1 matches 7 bases. The CDR3 loop spans 14 amino acids. The junction had 4 bases not matched to a gene; V was cut back by 5 bases and J by 2 bases. The V gene's germline CDR1 is SGHRS and CDR2 YFSETQ. The CDR3 nucleotides are TGCGCCAGCAGAGGACAGGTAACTGGAAACACCATATATTTT. The encoded protein is CASRGQVTGNTIYF.

This clone came up a few times. The rearrangement uses TRBV19 and TRBJ2-3; 8 nucleotides align to TRBD2. Germline V CDR1 and CDR2: LNHDA, SQIVND (reference sequence). After removal of 5 bases from V and 0 bases from J, the junction contained 4 bases not matched to a gene. The CDR3 sequence is 15 residues long. DNA of the CDR3: TGTGCCAGTAGTCTAGCGGGTTTTAGCACAGATACGCAGTATTTT. Encoded protein: CASSLAGFSTDTQYF. Full variable domain (missing parts from reference TRBV19 and TRBJ2-3): DGGITQSPKYLFRKEGQNVTLSCEQNLNHDAMYWYRQDPGQGLRLIYYSQIVNDFQKGDIAEGYSVSREKKESFPLTVTSAQKNPTAFYLCASSLAGFSTDTQYFGPGTRLTVL.

V usage is TRBV6-4 and J usage is TRBJ1-1; tentatively, D is TRBD1 (6 bases). The V gene's germline CDR1 is MRHNA and CDR2 SNTAGT. Deletions cut 4 bases from V and 2 bases from J, with 14 bases between. The CDR3 loop spans 15 amino acids. CDR3 DNA sequence: TGTGCCAGCAGTGCCTATAAGGACAGTAACACTGAAGCTTTCTTT. It yields the protein CASSAYKDSNTEAFF.

V gene TRBV4-2 combines with J gene TRBJ2-1; tentatively, D is TRBD1 (6 bases). The germline CDR1 and CDR2 sequences are LGHNA and YNFKEQ. Trimming took 3 bases from V and 0 from J, leaving 9 bases between them. CDR3 size: 15 residues. The CDR3 spells CASSQGQSSYNEQFF. The CDR3 DNA reads as TGTGCCAGCAGCCAGGGACAAAGCTCCTACAATGAGCAGTTCTTC.

This clone was observed a few times. The chain employs TRBV5-1 and TRBJ1-2; 10 bases fit TRBD1. CDR3 length: 18 residues. Trimming at V came to 4 bases and at J to 0 bases, leaving 12 bases not matched to a gene. CDR1 and CDR2 from the germline V gene are SGHRS and YFSETQ. The DNA for the CDR3 is TGCGCCAGCAGCGGGGGACAGGGGCTATACTTGACTAACTATGGCTACACCTTC. Encoded protein: CASSGGQGLYLTNYGYTF.

V usage is TRBV6-5 and J usage is TRBJ1-2; no definite D call. The CDR3 contains 14 residues. CDR1 and CDR2 (germline): MNHEY, SVGAGI. The ends were cut back, 4 bases at V and 2 bases at J, with 11 bases in the middle. The CDR3 here is CASSSVPANYGYTF. In DNA form, the CDR3 reads TGTGCCAGCAGTTCCGTCCCCGCAAACTATGGCTACACCTTC.

The chain employs TRBV10-1 and TRBJ1-1; TRBD1 might be the D (5 bases). The CDR3 consists of 14 residues. Per the germline V gene, CDR1 is WNHNN and CDR2 is SYGVQD (reference sequence). Trimming stripped 2 bases from V and 5 bases from J, with 12 bases between. The chain's CDR3 is CASSEAGRRTEAFF. CDR3 in DNA: TGCGCCAGCAGTGAGGCGGGGCGGAGGACTGAAGCTTTCTTT.

The J gene is TRBJ1-1, the V gene TRBV6-1; possibly TRBD1 for D (6 bases). There are 15 residues in the CDR3. Per the germline V gene, CDR1 is MNHNS and CDR2 is SASEGT. Trimming took off 2 bases at V and 3 bases at J, with 13 bases between the two ends. The CDR3 region is CASSENRARDTEAFF. CDR3 DNA sequence: TGTGCCAGCAGTGAAAACAGGGCGAGGGACACTGAAGCTTTCTTT.

V usage is TRBV10-2 and J usage is TRBJ1-1; D perhaps matches TRBD1 (5 bases). Trimming cost V 6 bases and J 5 bases, with 13 bases left between them. Germline CDR1 is WSHSY and CDR2 is SAAADI. The length of the CDR3 is 13 residues. CDR3 nucleotide sequence: TGCGCCAGCAGGCAGGGAAGAGTGACTGAAGCTTTCTTT. Its translation: CASRQGRVTEAFF.

The chain carries TRBV14 and TRBJ2-3, with TRBD1 matching over 7 bases. From germline, CDR1 is SGHDN and CDR2 FVKESK. With V trimmed by 4 bases and J by 6 bases, 13 bases remained unmatched. CDR3 length: 16 residues. The CDR3 spells CASSPPGQVIVDTQYF. For the CDR3, the DNA is TGTGCCAGCAGCCCCCCAGGACAGGTGATTGTGGATACGCAGTATTTT.

The chain carries TRBV10-1 and TRBJ2-7; D is unclear. V gave up 8 bases and J gave up 2 bases, with 22 bases separating them. Germline V gene lookup returns CDR1 WNHNN and CDR2 SYGVQD (reference sequence). This CDR3 comprises 16 residues. CDR3 coding DNA: TGCGCCAGCGCCCGAACTCGGAACACCGAAGCCTACGAGCAGTACTTC. Encoded protein: CASARTRNTEAYEQYF.